This entry describes one T cell receptor beta chain. Trimming removed 2 bases at V and 0 bases at J, with 5 bases between. The CDR3 runs to 14 residues. Germline CDR1 is MNHEY and CDR2 is SMNVEV (reference sequence). The entry originates in a study of cytomegalovirus exposure and HLA in healthy donors. 60 Vbeta and 13 Jbeta primers were used in PCR. Repertoires were generated with immunoSEQ multiplex PCR, while TCRdb's copy carries only in-frame clones and drops some. The repertoire consists of about 110,000 clones, with roughly 68% occurring once and the leading ten covering around 0.79%. The source of this sequence is a woman under 40 in good health and CMV-seronegative. The sample consisted of PBMCs. This chain links TRBV27 with TRBJ2-1; D is ambiguous. The CDR3 DNA is TGTGCCAGCAGTTTACCCAGCTCCTACAATGAGCAGTTCTTC. It yields the protein CASSLPSSYNEQFF.